Presented here are 10 T cell receptor beta chains from one specimen sequenced in a study of T cells in narcolepsy (dated by TCRdb to the late 2010s). The library was generated by the immunoSEQ multiplex PCR assay. This immuneACCESS table, as held by TCRdb, lists in-frame sequences with V and J called but not all clones. Of the missing ones, under half trace to an unresolved V gene in checked studies; the others have no known cause. The sample contains 25,000 to 30,000 clones, approximately 80% of them found a single time. The ten largest account for 0.9% to 1.2% of the sample. Sequencing input: memory (CD45RA-) CD4+ T cells from blood. The cell subset or site label of this sample denotes: memory T cells sorted ex vivo from peripheral blood. The receptors were sampled from a human donor in good health.

The V gene is TRBV7-6, the J gene TRBJ2-6; 7 positions match TRBD1. Germline V lookup: CDR1 SGHVS, CDR2 FNYEAQ. The CDR3 has 17 amino acids. V lost 5 bases, J lost 0 bases, and 7 bases stayed unmatched. CDR3 coding DNA: TGTGCCAGCAGCGCCAGACAGGGTGACTCTGGGGCCAACGTCCTGACTTTC. It is translated as CASSARQGDSGANVLTF.

The chain carries TRBV5-4 and TRBJ2-1, with TRBD2 matching 10 bases. This CDR3 spans 19 amino acids. Germline trimming cut 0 bases from V and 0 bases from J; bases unmatched to any gene: 9. Germline V gene lookup returns CDR1 SGHNT and CDR2 YYREEE (reference sequence). CDR3 sequence: CASSLDSGRAMSSYNEQFF. The CDR3 coding sequence is TGTGCCAGCAGCTTGGACAGCGGGAGGGCCATGAGCTCCTACAATGAGCAGTTCTTC.

The CDR3 sequence: CASSLDNYGYTF. Here the CDR3 DNA reads TGTGCCAGCAGCCTAGACAACTATGGCTACACCTTC. The V call is TRBV9, the J call TRBJ1-2; the D is unclear. This CDR3 comprises 12 residues. The V end was cut by 4 bases, the J end by 2 bases, with 6 bases between. The germline CDR1 and CDR2 sequences are SGDLS and YYNGEE.

The chain is built from TRBV5-1 and TRBJ2-7; 11 nucleotides line up with TRBD2. The length of the CDR3 is 14 residues. Unmatched junction bases numbered 0, after V lost 4 bases and J lost 0 bases. The germline V gene encodes CDR1 SGHRS and CDR2 YFSETQ. CDR3 in amino acids: CASSTSGSSYEQYF. CDR3 sequence (DNA): TGCGCCAGCAGCACTAGCGGGAGCTCCTACGAGCAGTACTTC.

The gene calls are TRBV5-4 and TRBJ1-2; perhaps TRBD1 as D (5 bases). Germline V gene data show CDR1 as SGHNT and CDR2 as YYREEE (reference sequence). Trimming removed 2 bases at V and 5 bases at J, with 10 bases between. The CDR3 totals 13 residues. DNA for the CDR3: TGTGCCAGCAGCTTCGGACAAGGTTATGGCTACACCTTC. Its protein is CASSFGQGYGYTF.

J is TRBJ2-7 and V is TRBV5-4; 10 bases are a match to TRBD1. Germline V gene sequence: CDR1 SGHNT, CDR2 YYREEE (reference sequence). Unmatched junction bases numbered 7, after V lost 4 bases and J lost 3 bases. The CDR3 has 15 residues. CDR3 region: CASSKGTGEGYEQYF. CDR3 sequence (DNA): TGTGCCAGCAGCAAAGGGACAGGGGAGGGCTACGAGCAGTACTTC.

The chain carries TRBV4-3 and TRBJ1-1; D is unresolved. The germline CDR1 and CDR2 sequences are LGHNA and YSLEER. The V gene lost 0 bases and the J gene lost 3 bases, with 11 bases spanning the gap. The CDR3 has 15 amino acids. The CDR3 loop reads CASSQEEGRDTEAFF. CDR3 bases: TGCGCCAGCAGCCAAGAGGAGGGCCGGGACACTGAAGCTTTCTTT.

The chain recombines TRBV4-1 with TRBJ1-4; D perhaps matches TRBD1 (6 bases). Germline lookup yields CDR1 MGHRA and CDR2 YSYEKL. The ends were cut back, 2 bases at V and 5 bases at J, with 15 bases in the middle. The CDR3 is 16 residues long. The CDR3 coding sequence is TGCGCCAGCAGCCAAAAAGGGCAGGGGATAAATGAAAAACTGTTTTTT. Residues: CASSQKGQGINEKLFF.

This clone was recorded once. The rearrangement uses TRBV7-8 and TRBJ1-6, with TRBD1 matching over 8 bases. V gave up 5 bases and J gave up 2 bases; unmatched junction bases: 2. The CDR3 is made up of 15 amino acids. In germline, CDR1 is SGHVS, CDR2 FQNEAQ. The CDR3 DNA sequence: TGTGCCAGCAGCCCACAGGGGGCCTATAATTCACCCCTCCACTTT. Translated: CASSPQGAYNSPLHF.

The V call is TRBV6-1, the J call TRBJ2-7; D may be TRBD1 (5 bases). CDR3 length: 14 residues. V lost 1 base and J lost 5, with 12 bases in between. The germline CDR1 and CDR2 sequences are MNHNS and SASEGT. Written as DNA, the CDR3 is TGTGCCAGCAGTGAAGACAGGCCCCCCGACGAGCAGTACTTC. Protein: CASSEDRPPDEQYF.